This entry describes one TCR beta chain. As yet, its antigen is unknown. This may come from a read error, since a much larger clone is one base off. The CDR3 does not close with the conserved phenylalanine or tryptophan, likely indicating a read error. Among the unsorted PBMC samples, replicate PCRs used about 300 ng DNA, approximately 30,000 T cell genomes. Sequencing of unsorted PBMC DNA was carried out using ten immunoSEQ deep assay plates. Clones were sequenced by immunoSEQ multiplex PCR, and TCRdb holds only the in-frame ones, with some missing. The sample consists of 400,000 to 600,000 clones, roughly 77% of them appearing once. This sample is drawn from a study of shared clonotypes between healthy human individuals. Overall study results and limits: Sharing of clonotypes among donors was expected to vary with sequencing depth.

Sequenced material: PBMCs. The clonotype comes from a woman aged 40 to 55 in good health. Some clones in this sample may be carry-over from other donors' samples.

The CDR3 loop reads CAWSGGDGQPQHL. In nucleotides, the CDR3 is TGTGCCTGGTCGGGCGGGGATGGTCAGCCCCAGCATCTT. This sequence joins TRBV30 and TRBJ1-5; no clear D. Trimming stripped 5 bases from V and 6 bases from J, with 14 bases between. The germline V gene has CDR1 GTSNPN and CDR2 SVGIG (reference sequence). The CDR3 totals 13 residues.